A selection of T cell receptor beta chains follows, all from one sample in a study of human T cells and chemical hapten exposure. A single record per CDR3 protein comes from TCRdb applying MiXCR to the RACE reads. The data hold around 110,000 distinct CDR3 sequences, with about 12% observed a single time. Sequencing used whole blood, obtained in connection with sensitization to the hapten diphenylcyclopropenone (DPC). The receptor set was obtained from a woman in her forties or fifties with alopecia areata. Some clones in this sample may be carry-over from other donors' samples. Each CDR3 is given with its conserved first and last residue. Expanded clones are given a class, and other clones once, few, many or no size at all.

J	V	size	CDR3
TRBJ2-3	TRBV10-1	-	CASSATASSDTQYF
TRBJ2-2	TRBV7-8	many	CASSFRQGAHGELFF
TRBJ1-4	TRBV6-2/TRBV6-3	many	CAARRGLRNEKLFF
TRBJ2-2	TRBV11-3	many	CASSSTGGAGELFF
TRBJ2-1	TRBV29-1	-	CSSERMGEQFF
TRBJ2-5	TRBV11-2	few	CASSPTSAGTGETQYF
TRBJ1-5	TRBV20-1	many	CSARDGSGAYQPQHF
TRBJ1-1	TRBV7-2	many	CASSFRQGSTAEAFF
TRBJ1-6	TRBV28	-	CASSLWRGSPLHF
TRBJ1-1	TRBV2	many	CASASQKNTEAFF
TRBJ2-3	TRBV29-1	many	CSVEDRVADTQYF
TRBJ1-1	TRBV20-1	few	CSAPRPGGSMNTEAFF
TRBJ1-3	TRBV18	few	CASSPPSNRGNTIYF
TRBJ2-7	TRBV6-5	many	CASSWTSGVVYEQYF
TRBJ2-2	TRBV11-1	few	CASSWTGAHSTGELFF
TRBJ1-4	TRBV6-6	-	CASREGQGSKNEKLFF
TRBJ1-1	TRBV6-6	many	CASRASGANTEAFF
TRBJ1-4	TRBV29-1	-	CSGIQGVHEKLFF
TRBJ1-1	TRBV7-8	-	CASSLGGGNTEAFF
TRBJ2-2	TRBV3-1	few	CASSLRTSTGELFF
TRBJ2-1	TRBV28	-	CARCRPGEQFF
TRBJ2-3	TRBV20-1	few	CSASSGQLITDTQYF